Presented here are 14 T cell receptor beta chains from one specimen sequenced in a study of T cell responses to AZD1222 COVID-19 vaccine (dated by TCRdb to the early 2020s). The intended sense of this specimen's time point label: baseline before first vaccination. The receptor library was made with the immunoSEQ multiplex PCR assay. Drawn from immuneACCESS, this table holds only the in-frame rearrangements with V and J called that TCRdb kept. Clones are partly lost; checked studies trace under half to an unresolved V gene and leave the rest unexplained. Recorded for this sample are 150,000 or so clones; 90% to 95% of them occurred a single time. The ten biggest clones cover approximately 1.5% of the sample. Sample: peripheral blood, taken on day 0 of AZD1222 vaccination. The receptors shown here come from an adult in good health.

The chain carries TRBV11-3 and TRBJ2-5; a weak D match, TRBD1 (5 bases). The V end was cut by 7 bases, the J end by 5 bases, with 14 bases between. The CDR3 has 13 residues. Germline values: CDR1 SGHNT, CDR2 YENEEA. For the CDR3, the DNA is TGTGCCAGCACCCAGGGTAGATGGGAGACCCAGTACTTC. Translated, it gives CASTQGRWETQYF. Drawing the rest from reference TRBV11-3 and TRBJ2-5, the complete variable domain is EAGVVQSPRYKIIEKKQPVAFWCNPISGHNTLYWYLQNLGQGPELLIRYENEEAVDDSQLPKDRFSAERLKGVDSTLKIQPAELGDSAVYLCASTQGRWETQYFGPGTRLLVL.

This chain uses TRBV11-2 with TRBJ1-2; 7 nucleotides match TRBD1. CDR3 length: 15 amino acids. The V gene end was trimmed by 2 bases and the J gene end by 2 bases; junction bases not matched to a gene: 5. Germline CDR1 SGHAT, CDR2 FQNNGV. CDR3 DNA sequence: TGTGCCAGCAGCTTAATGGCAGGGGGAAACTATGGCTACACCTTC. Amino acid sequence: CASSLMAGGNYGYTF.

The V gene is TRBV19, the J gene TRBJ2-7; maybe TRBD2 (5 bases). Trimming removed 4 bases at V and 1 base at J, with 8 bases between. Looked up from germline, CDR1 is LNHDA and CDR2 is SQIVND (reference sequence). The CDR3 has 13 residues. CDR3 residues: CASSNGGSYEQYF. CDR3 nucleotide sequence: TGTGCCAGTAGTAACGGCGGGTCCTACGAGCAGTACTTC.

The DNA of the CDR3 is TGCGCCAGCAGCTTTTTCCCCCCGACAGTTACTAACTATGGCTACACCTTC. Translating it yields CASSFFPPTVTNYGYTF. The V call is TRBV5-1, the J call TRBJ1-2; maybe TRBD1 (5 bases). The ends were cut back, 2 bases at V and 0 bases at J, with 17 bases in the middle. Germline CDR1 is SGHRS and CDR2 is YFSETQ. The CDR3 length is 17 residues.

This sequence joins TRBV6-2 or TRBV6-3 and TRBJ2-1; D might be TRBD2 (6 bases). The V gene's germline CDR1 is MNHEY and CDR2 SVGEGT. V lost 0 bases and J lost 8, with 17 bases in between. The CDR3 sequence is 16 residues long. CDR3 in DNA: TGTGCCAGCAGTTACTCGCCGGGACTTAGGCTCCATGAGCAGTTCTTC. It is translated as CASSYSPGLRLHEQFF.

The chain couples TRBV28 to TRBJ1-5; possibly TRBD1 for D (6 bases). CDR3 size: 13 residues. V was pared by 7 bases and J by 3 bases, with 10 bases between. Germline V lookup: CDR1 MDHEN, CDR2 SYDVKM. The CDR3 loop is CASTRTANQPQHF. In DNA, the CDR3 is TGTGCCAGCACTCGGACAGCCAATCAGCCCCAGCATTTT.

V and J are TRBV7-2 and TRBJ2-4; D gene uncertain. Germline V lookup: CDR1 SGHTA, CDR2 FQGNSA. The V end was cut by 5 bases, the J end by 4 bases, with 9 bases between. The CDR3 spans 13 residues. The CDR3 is CASSTGPKNIQYF. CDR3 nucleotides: TGTGCCAGCAGCACTGGGCCAAAAAACATTCAGTACTTC.

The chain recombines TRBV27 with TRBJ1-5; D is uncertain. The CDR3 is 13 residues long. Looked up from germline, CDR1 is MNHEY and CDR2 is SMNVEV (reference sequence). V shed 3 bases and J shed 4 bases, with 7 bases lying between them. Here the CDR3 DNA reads TGTGCCAGCAGTTTTAAGGAGAATCAGCCCCAGCATTTT. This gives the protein CASSFKENQPQHF.

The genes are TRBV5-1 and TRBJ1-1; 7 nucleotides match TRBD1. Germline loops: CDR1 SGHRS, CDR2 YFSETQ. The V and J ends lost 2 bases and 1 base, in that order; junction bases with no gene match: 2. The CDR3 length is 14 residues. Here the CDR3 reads CASSLGTANTEAFF. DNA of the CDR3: TGCGCCAGCAGCTTAGGGACAGCGAACACTGAAGCTTTCTTT.

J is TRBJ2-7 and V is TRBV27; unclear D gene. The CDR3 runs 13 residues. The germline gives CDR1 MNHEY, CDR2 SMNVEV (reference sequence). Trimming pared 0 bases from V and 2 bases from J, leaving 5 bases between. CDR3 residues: CASSLSTPYEQYF. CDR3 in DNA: TGTGCCAGCAGTTTATCAACCCCCTACGAGCAGTACTTC.

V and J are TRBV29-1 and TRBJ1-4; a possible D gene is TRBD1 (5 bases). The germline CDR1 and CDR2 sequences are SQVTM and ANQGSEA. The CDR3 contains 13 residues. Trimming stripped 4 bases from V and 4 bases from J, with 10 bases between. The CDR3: CSVVPGINEKLFF. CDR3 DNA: TGCAGCGTTGTCCCAGGGATTAATGAAAAACTGTTTTTT.

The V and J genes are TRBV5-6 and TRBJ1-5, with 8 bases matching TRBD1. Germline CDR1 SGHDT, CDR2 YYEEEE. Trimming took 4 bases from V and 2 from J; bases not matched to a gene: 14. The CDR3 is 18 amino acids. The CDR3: CASSLKSGQGLGNQPQHF. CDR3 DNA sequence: TGTGCCAGCAGCCTGAAATCCGGACAGGGACTTGGCAATCAGCCCCAGCATTTT. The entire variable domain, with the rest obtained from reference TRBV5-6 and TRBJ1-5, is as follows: DAGVTQSPTHLIKTRGQQVTLRCSPKSGHDTVSWYQQALGQGPQFIFQYYEEEERQRGNFPDRFSGHQFPNYSSELNVNALLLGDSALYLCASSLKSGQGLGNQPQHFGDGTRLSIL.

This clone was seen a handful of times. CDR3 coding DNA: TGTGCCAGCAGTACCGTCACTCAGCCCCAGCATTTT. Translating it yields CASSTVTQPQHF. The chain combines TRBV28 with TRBJ1-5; D unclear. V was clipped by 5 bases and J by 6 bases, with 8 bases between them. Germline CDR1 is MDHEN and CDR2 is SYDVKM. This CDR3 is 12 amino acids long.

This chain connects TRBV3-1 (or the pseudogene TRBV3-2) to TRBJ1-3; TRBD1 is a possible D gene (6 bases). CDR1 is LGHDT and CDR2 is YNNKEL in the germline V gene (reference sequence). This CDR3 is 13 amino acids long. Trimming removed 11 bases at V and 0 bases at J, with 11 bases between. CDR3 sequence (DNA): TGTGCCGCCCGCAGGGGCTCTGGAAACACCATATATTTT. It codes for CAARRGSGNTIYF.